This T cell receptor (beta chain) stems from a study of beta chain features in type 1 diabetes. Whole-study results and caveats: People with Type 1 diabetes carried modestly yet significantly shorter TCRB CDR3s in all four CD4+ subsets. A pattern of fewer insertions and more deletions at VDJ junctions was seen in type 1 diabetes patients. Relative to healthy donors, patients appeared to have naive, central memory and Treg TCRB repertoires that were more similar.

Expressed TCRB transcripts were sequenced, since all the RNA that had been isolated was reverse transcribed. Sequencing was performed with immunoSEQ multiplex PCR; in TCRdb, only in-frame clones are kept and a portion is missing. The data show 250,000 to 350,000 clones, about 14% seen once. In germline, CDR1 is SSHAT, CDR2 FNYEAQ (reference sequence). CDR3 length: 13 residues. Between the trimmed V and J ends, which lost 3 bases and 4 bases, there was a span of 6 bases. This clone was recorded a few times. As yet, its antigen is unknown. It was one heparinised blood draw, averaging roughly 0.11 L, that each donor gave.

The V call is TRBV7-7, the J call TRBJ1-4; D unclear. The clonotype was recovered from a man aged 25-45 years in good health. The sequenced material came from central memory CD4+ T cells from blood. CDR3 coding DNA: TGTGCCAGCAGCTTCGGAAGTAATGAAAAACTGTTTTTT. Encoded protein: CASSFGSNEKLFF.